A selection of T cell receptor beta chains follows, all from one sample in a study of blood T cell repertoires in COVID-19. TCRdb's copy holds only in-frame clones and misses some; the assay was immunoSEQ multiplex PCR. This table has tens of thousands of clones, around 80% appearing once. The sequencing input was peripheral blood. Every receptor here comes from a woman older than 75 with acute or convalescent COVID-19. Both conserved end residues are part of each CDR3. The D gene is left open where the match is weak. Rows may omit the clone size; those that give it use once, few, many or a size class.

size,D,V,J,DNA,CDR3
.,TRBD1,TRBV7-9,TRBJ2-7,TGTGCCAGCAGCCCGGGACAGCCCTACGAGCAGTACTTC,CASSPGQPYEQYF
.,.,TRBV14,TRBJ1-3,TGTGCCAGCAGCACACAGGGAGTAACCATATATTTT,CASSTQGVTIYF
.,TRBD2,TRBV6-5,TRBJ2-2,TGTGCCAGCTTGGGACTAGCGCAATACACCGGGGAGCTGTTTTTT,CASLGLAQYTGELFF
.,.,TRBV7-8,TRBJ1-5,TGTGCCAGCAGCTTAAGCGCGGTCTGGCAGCCCCAGCATTTT,CASSLSAVWQPQHF
few,TRBD2,TRBV18,TRBJ2-7,TGTGCCAGCTCACCGGGACTAGCAAGTTCTTCCGAGCAGTACTTC,CASSPGLASSSEQYF
.,.,TRBV5-1,TRBJ1-2,TGCGCCAGCAGCCTACAGACAGGTGGCCACAATTATGGCTACACCTTC,CASSLQTGGHNYGYTF
.,TRBD2,TRBV25-1,TRBJ2-1,TGTGCCAGCAGTCCGAGAGCGGGGGTCAATTACAATGAGCAGTTCTTC,CASSPRAGVNYNEQFF
.,.,TRBV6-5,TRBJ1-2,TGTGCCAGCAGTTACGACACCACTAGAGTGAGCTACACCTTC,CASSYDTTRVSYTF
few,.,TRBV27,TRBJ1-6,TGTGCCAGCAGTCCCCCCCGACAGGAACTCATTAATTCACCCCTCCACTTT,CASSPPRQELINSPLHF
.,.,TRBV10-2,TRBJ1-4,TGCGCCAGCAGTGACCCCGGGAGAGTCAATGAAAAACTGTTTTTT,CASSDPGRVNEKLFF
.,.,TRBV10-3,TRBJ1-2,TGTGCCATCAGTGACAACGAAATGAGTGGCTACACCTTC,CAISDNEMSGYTF
.,TRBD1,TRBV7-2,TRBJ2-3,TGTGCCAGCAGCTTAGAAGGGGGCCTCACAGATACGCAGTATTTT,CASSLEGGLTDTQYF
.,.,TRBV2,TRBJ2-5,TGTGCCAGCAGTGTCCAGGGAAACCAAGAGACCCAGTACTTC,CASSVQGNQETQYF
.,TRBD1,TRBV6-1,TRBJ1-2,TGTGCCAGCAGTGAAACAGGGGGCTATGGCTACACCTTC,CASSETGGYGYTF
.,TRBD2,TRBV15,TRBJ2-2,TGTGCCACCAGCAGAGATCTAGCGGGAGCCGGGGAGCTGTTTTTT,CATSRDLAGAGELFF
.,TRBD2,TRBV5-4,TRBJ2-1,TGTGCCAGCAGCATCGCCGGGACTAGCGGGAGGACCGAGCAGTTCTTC,CASSIAGTSGRTEQFF
.,.,TRBV5-1,TRBJ1-4,TGCGCCAGCAGCCTCACAGGGCCCAATCAAGAAAAACTGTTTTTT,CASSLTGPNQEKLFF
.,.,TRBV30,TRBJ1-5,TGTGCCTGGAGCGATACTAGGTGGGGTCAGCCCCAGCATTTT,CAWSDTRWGQPQHF
.,.,TRBV19,TRBJ2-3,TGTGCCAGTAGTCGGGTCACAGATACGCAGTATTTT,CASSRVTDTQYF
.,.,TRBV18,TRBJ1-2,TGTGCCAGCACCGAAGGAGTCTATGGCTACACCTTC,CASTEGVYGYTF
once,TRBD1,TRBV5-5,TRBJ2-3,TGTGCCAGCAGCGGGATTGCAGGGACAGGGAACACAGATACGCAGTATTTT,CASSGIAGTGNTDTQYF
.,.,TRBV6-5,TRBJ1-6,TGTGCCAGCAGTCAGGGGAATTCACCCCTCCACTTT,CASSQGNSPLHF
once,TRBD1,TRBV6-5,TRBJ1-3,TGTGCCAGCAGTTATTCGACAGGGGGAAACACCATATATTTT,CASSYSTGGNTIYF
.,TRBD2,TRBV7-9,TRBJ2-1,TGTGCCAGCAGCGTACGAACTAGCGGGATTTCCTACAATGAGCAGTTCTTC,CASSVRTSGISYNEQFF
once,.,TRBV7-6,TRBJ1-5,TGTGCCAGCAGCTTAGGGGAGGGACGCAATCAGCCCCAGCATTTT,CASSLGEGRNQPQHF
.,TRBD1,TRBV6-5,TRBJ1-2,TGTGCCAGCAGACCAACCCCGGACAGGGGTGGCTACACCTTC,CASRPTPDRGGYTF
.,TRBD1,TRBV6-5,TRBJ1-4,TGTGCCAGCAGAACAGGGGGCGCAACTAATGAAAAACTGTTTTTT,CASRTGGATNEKLFF
.,TRBD2,TRBV6-6,TRBJ2-7,TGTGCCAGCAGTTATACGGGGACTAGCGGAGCCCCCCAGCAGTACTTC,CASSYTGTSGAPQQYF
.,.,TRBV6-6,TRBJ1-5,TGTGCCAGCAGTAGCGGTCAGCCCCAGCATTTT,CASSSGQPQHF
.,.,TRBV30,TRBJ1-6,TGTGCCTGGAGTGTAAATAGGGGTCTAGCGAGTAATTCACCCCTCCACTTT,CAWSVNRGLASNSPLHF
few,.,TRBV28,TRBJ2-2,TGTGCCAGCAAATGGGCAGGCGGGGAGCTGTTTTTT,CASKWAGGELFF
.,.,TRBV19,TRBJ1-1,TGTGCCAGTACTAACAGGGACACTCTGGGCACTGAAGCTTTCTTT,CASTNRDTLGTEAFF
.,.,TRBV19,TRBJ1-5,TGTGCCAGTAGTATCCCAGCAGGGCCAAAGGGGCAGCCCCAGCATTTT,CASSIPAGPKGQPQHF
.,.,TRBV28,TRBJ1-2,TGTGCCAGCAGCTTCGGGGTTGGCTATGGCTACACCTTC,CASSFGVGYGYTF
.,TRBD2,TRBV15,TRBJ2-7,TGTGCCACGTCTAGCGGAGGGCTCCCCTACGAGCAGTACTTC,CATSSGGLPYEQYF
.,TRBD1,TRBV7-9,TRBJ1-2,TGTGCCAGCAGCAGACAGGGGGACTACACCTTC,CASSRQGDYTF